Presented here are 29 T cell receptor beta chains from one specimen sequenced in a study of blood T cell repertoires in COVID-19. The data were produced by immunoSEQ multiplex PCR, yet TCRdb's version contains in-frame clones alone and is incomplete. The sample shows some 150,000 clones, about 85% of them seen only once. Sequenced material: peripheral blood. These receptors were collected from a man aged 60 to 69 with COVID-19, enrolled during active disease.

The V gene is TRBV18, the J gene TRBJ1-6, with TRBD1 identical over 9 bases. The germline V gene encodes CDR1 KGHSH and CDR2 LQKENI. Trimming cost V 2 bases and J 4 bases; bases outside gene matches: 6. This CDR3 is built from 17 residues. Here the CDR3 DNA reads TGTGCCAGCTCACCATACGGACAGGGGTGGTATAATTCACCCCTCCACTTT. Its translation: CASSPYGQGWYNSPLHF.

The genes are TRBV9 and TRBJ1-4; TRBD1 aligns across 7 bases. V shed 4 bases and J 4 bases; nucleotides not matched to a gene: 4. Looked up from germline, CDR1 is SGDLS and CDR2 is YYNGEE. The CDR3 is 14 amino acids. The CDR3 nucleotides read TGTGCCAGCAGCCTTGGACAGGATAATGAAAAACTGTTTTTT. It is translated as CASSLGQDNEKLFF. Together with reference TRBV9 and TRBJ1-4, the CDR3 gives the full variable domain: DSGVTQTPKHLITATGQRVTLRCSPRSGDLSVYWYQQSLDQGLQFLIQYYNGEERAKGNILERFSAQQFPDLHSELNLSSLELGDSALYFCASSLGQDNEKLFFGSGTQLSVL.

The CDR3 protein is CASMPVGVGSEAFF. In DNA form, the CDR3 reads TGTGCCAGCATGCCAGTTGGGGTTGGGAGTGAAGCTTTCTTT. The chain employs TRBV6-5 and TRBJ1-1, with D hard to call. The germline CDR1 and CDR2 sequences are MNHEY and SVGAGI. Trimming took off 7 bases at V and 7 bases at J, with 19 bases between the two ends. The CDR3 covers 14 residues.

The V and J genes are TRBV7-9 and TRBJ1-5; the match to TRBD1 covers 7 bases. This CDR3 region has 15 residues. Looked up from germline, CDR1 is SEHNR and CDR2 is FQNEAQ (reference sequence). With 3 bases clipped from V and 3 bases from J, the junction kept 5 bases outside the gene matches. CDR3 in DNA: TGTGCCAGCAGCTTTTTCCAGGGGGACAATCAGCCCCAGCATTTT. Its translation: CASSFFQGDNQPQHF.

The chain uses TRBV7-2 and TRBJ2-2; 10 nucleotides match TRBD2. After removal of 5 bases from V and 6 bases from J, the junction contained 9 bases not matched to a gene. The germline V gene has CDR1 SGHTA and CDR2 FQGNSA. This CDR3 comprises 16 residues. CDR3 amino acids: CASSPLLSGGAGELFF. In DNA, the CDR3 is TGTGCCAGCAGCCCCCTTCTAAGCGGGGGGGCCGGGGAGCTGTTTTTT.

The DNA for the CDR3 is TGTGCCAGCAGCCCGACAGGGATCCACTATGGCTACACCTTC. Encoded protein: CASSPTGIHYGYTF. The chain has TRBV9 and TRBJ1-2; 7 nucleotides line up with TRBD1. Per the germline V gene, CDR1 is SGDLS and CDR2 is YYNGEE. With V trimmed by 4 bases and J by 3 bases, 6 bases remained unmatched. The CDR3 runs to 14 residues.

The rearrangement links TRBV10-3 to TRBJ1-6; possibly TRBD1 for D (5 bases). V lost 3 bases and J lost 7, with 19 bases in between. The CDR3 sequence is 17 residues long. In germline, CDR1 is ENHRY, CDR2 SYGVKD. The CDR3 DNA reads TGTGCCATCAGTGAATTCGCGTCAGGGATTGTAAATTCACCCCTCCACTTT. Its translation: CAISEFASGIVNSPLHF.

The gene calls are TRBV19 and TRBJ1-5, with D hard to call. CDR1 and CDR2 from the germline V gene are LNHDA and SQIVND (reference sequence). This CDR3 region has 15 residues. V lost 5 bases and J lost 4, with 15 bases in between. In nucleotides, the CDR3 is TGTGCCAGTAGTTTCGATTTTGGAGGGAATCAGCCCCAGCATTTT. This sequence encodes CASSFDFGGNQPQHF. Full variable domain (remainder filled in from reference TRBV19 and TRBJ1-5): DGGITQSPKYLFRKEGQNVTLSCEQNLNHDAMYWYRQDPGQGLRLIYYSQIVNDFQKGDIAEGYSVSREKKESFPLTVTSAQKNPTAFYLCASSFDFGGNQPQHFGDGTRLSIL.

This clone showed up just once. CDR3 nucleotide sequence: TGTGCCAGCAGTTTATCTTCCCCCGGCTCCTACAATGAGCAGTTCTTC. This codes for CASSLSSPGSYNEQFF. The chain has TRBV28 and TRBJ2-1, with D uncertain. The germline gives CDR1 MDHEN, CDR2 SYDVKM. The V end was cut by 1 base, the J end by 0 bases, with 10 bases between. The CDR3 length is 16 residues. The variable domain in full, completed from reference TRBV28 and TRBJ2-1, reads DVKVTQSSRYLVKRTGEKVFLECVQDMDHENMFWYRQDPGLGLRLIYFSYDVKMKEKGDIPEGYSVSREKKERFSLILESASTNQTSMYLCASSLSSPGSYNEQFFGPGTRLTVL.

The rearrangement uses TRBV5-5 and TRBJ1-5; D is unresolved. CDR1 and CDR2 from the germline V gene are SGHKS and YYEKEE (reference sequence). This CDR3 has 14 amino acids. Trimming took 0 bases from V and 4 from J, leaving 8 bases between them. The CDR3 DNA sequence: TGTGCCAGCAGCTTGGTATGGCCTAATCAGCCCCAGCATTTT. Encoded protein: CASSLVWPNQPQHF.

This clone occurred once. V and J are TRBV18 and TRBJ2-1, with 7 positions matching TRBD2. The CDR3 contains 16 residues. In germline, CDR1 is KGHSH, CDR2 LQKENI. The V gene end was trimmed by 1 base and the J gene end by 3 bases; junction bases not matched to a gene: 6. The CDR3 region has the DNA TGTGCCAGCTCACCACGGGCCCGGGGGGTCTACAATGAGCAGTTCTTC. Encoded protein: CASSPRARGVYNEQFF.

This clone has a handful of counts. Other DNA sequences of this sample code for an identical CDR3. The chain couples TRBV19 to TRBJ1-2; TRBD1 agrees at 8 bases. CDR3 length: 14 residues. V lost 5 bases to trimming and J lost 4 bases; unmatched junction nucleotides: 6. Germline V gene lookup returns CDR1 LNHDA and CDR2 SQIVND (reference sequence). The DNA of the CDR3 is TGTGCCAGTAGTCCGCAGGGGGCGGGCTATGGCTACACCTTC. Protein product: CASSPQGAGYGYTF.

This clone has only one observation. The CDR3 sequence is CASSLTTGGGYGYTF. The CDR3 DNA follows: TGTGCCAGCAGCTTAACCACAGGGGGCGGGTATGGCTACACCTTC. The J gene is TRBJ1-2, the V gene TRBV7-2; 9 nucleotides agree with TRBD1. Germline trimming cut 2 bases from V and 5 bases from J; bases unmatched to any gene: 6. Germline-derived CDR1 and CDR2 are SGHTA and FQGNSA. The CDR3 is made up of 15 amino acids. Supplemented by reference TRBV7-2 and TRBJ1-2, the full variable domain reads GAGVSQSPSNKVTEKGKDVELRCDPISGHTALYWYRQSLGQGLEFLIYFQGNSAPDKSGLPSDRFSAERTGGSVSTLTIQRTQQEDSAVYLCASSLTTGGGYGYTFGSGTRLTVV.

This chain uses TRBV12-3 or TRBV12-4 with TRBJ2-1; possibly TRBD2 for D (6 bases). The germline V and J ends were trimmed by 10 bases and 6 bases, with 16 bases remaining between them. This CDR3 has 13 residues. The CDR3: CATGTFAPNEQFF. CDR3 bases: TGTGCCACCGGGACTTTCGCCCCCAATGAGCAGTTCTTC.

J is TRBJ2-5 and V is TRBV2, with a possible D match to TRBD2 (7 bases). In germline, CDR1 is SNHLY, CDR2 FYNNEI. V lost 6 bases, J lost 2 bases, and 13 bases lay in between. The CDR3 sequence is 14 residues long. DNA of the CDR3: TGTGCCAGCAGGAGCGGGACACCTCAAGAGACCCAGTACTTC. Translated: CASRSGTPQETQYF. Variable domain in full (rest from reference TRBV2 and TRBJ2-5): EPEVTQTPSHQVTQMGQEVILRCVPISNHLYFYWYRQILGQKVEFLVSFYNNEISEKSEIFDDQFSVERPDGSNFTLKIRSTKLEDSAMYFCASRSGTPQETQYFGPGTRLLVL.

As DNA, the CDR3 is TGTGCCAGCAGCTTTCTAGCGGGAGGCCATAGCTCCTACAATGAGCAGTTCTTC. The encoded protein is CASSFLAGGHSSYNEQFF. The chain has TRBV11-3 and TRBJ2-1, with TRBD2 matching 11 bases. Germline V gives CDR1 SGHNT, CDR2 YENEEA. Losses at the gene ends were 3 bases for V and 0 bases for J; bases not matched to a gene: 7. There are 18 residues in the CDR3.

The chain has TRBV6-1 and TRBJ2-4; 9 bases map to TRBD2. The CDR3 has 16 amino acids. Germline trimming cut 4 bases from V and 9 bases from J; bases unmatched to any gene: 13. Per germline, CDR1 MNHNS and CDR2 SASEGT. The CDR3 is CASSASSGGLTGIQYF. The CDR3 nucleotides read TGTGCCAGCAGTGCCTCAAGCGGGGGGCTGACAGGCATTCAGTACTTC.

V is TRBV25-1 and J is TRBJ2-1, with D hard to call. The CDR3 has 13 amino acids. V lost 6 bases to trimming and J lost 8 bases, with 14 bases between them. Germline V gives CDR1 MGHDK, CDR2 SYGVNS. This chain's CDR3 is CASRTPYTDEQFF. Written as DNA, the CDR3 is TGTGCCAGCAGGACACCCTACACGGATGAGCAGTTCTTC. Full variable domain (outside the CDR3, taken from reference TRBV25-1 and TRBJ2-1): EADIYQTPRYLVIGTGKKITLECSQTMGHDKMYWYQQDPGMELHLIHYSYGVNSTEKGDLSSESTVSRIRTEHFPLTLESARPSHTSQYLCASRTPYTDEQFFGPGTRLTVL.

The chain couples TRBV5-1 to TRBJ2-3; D not resolved. Germline lookup yields CDR1 SGHRS and CDR2 YFSETQ. With 0 bases removed from V and 0 bases from J, the gap between germline ends came to 11 bases. This CDR3 has 16 amino acids. CDR3 in amino acids: CASSLAYVQSTDTQYF. CDR3 DNA: TGCGCCAGCAGCTTGGCGTACGTACAGAGCACAGATACGCAGTATTTT.

This clone appeared a few times. The chain has TRBV7-9 and TRBJ2-3, with 10 bases aligning to TRBD1. This CDR3 has 16 residues. V was clipped by 5 bases and J by 0 bases; unmatched bases: 5. CDR1 and CDR2 from the germline V gene are SEHNR and FQNEAQ (reference sequence). The CDR3 loop reads CASSMGQGTSTDTQYF. CDR3 nucleotide sequence: TGTGCCAGCAGCATGGGACAGGGGACTAGCACAGATACGCAGTATTTT. Looking up the rest from reference TRBV7-9 and TRBJ2-3 gives the full variable domain: DTGVSQNPRHKITKRGQNVTFRCDPISEHNRLYWYRQTLGQGPEFLTYFQNEAQLEKSRLLSDRFSAERPKGSFSTLEIQRTEQGDSAMYLCASSMGQGTSTDTQYFGPGTRLTVL.

This chain links TRBV7-9 with TRBJ1-2; D is ambiguous. Trimming removed 7 bases at V and 3 bases at J, with 12 bases between. Germline V gene data show CDR1 as SEHNR and CDR2 as FQNEAQ (reference sequence). The CDR3 has 13 amino acids. The CDR3, as DNA: TGTGCCAGCATCCGACACTTAGACTATGGCTACACCTTC. Encoded protein: CASIRHLDYGYTF.

The chain links TRBV6-5 to TRBJ2-1, with 12 bases that match TRBD2. Trimming removed 5 bases from V and 15 bases from J; junction bases left unmatched: 14. The CDR3 covers 15 residues. Germline CDR1 is MNHEY and CDR2 is SVGAGI. CDR3 nucleotide sequence: TGTGCCAGCAGTCAATGGACTAGCGGGGTCAATAGGCGGTTCTTC. Its protein product is CASSQWTSGVNRRFF.

V and J are TRBV6-5 and TRBJ1-6; no clear D. The CDR3 runs 16 residues. V lost 4 bases and J 6 bases, leaving 16 bases between the germline ends. The V gene's germline CDR1 is MNHEY and CDR2 SVGAGI. This chain's CDR3 is CASSSLLTTGNSPLHF. For the CDR3, the DNA is TGTGCCAGCAGTTCACTACTCACGACGGGTAATTCACCCCTCCACTTT.

The chain recombines TRBV28 with TRBJ1-5; maybe TRBD1 (5 bases). Germline V gene lookup returns CDR1 MDHEN and CDR2 SYDVKM. Trimming cost V 3 bases and J 2 bases, with 17 bases left between them. CDR3 length: 17 residues. The CDR3 nucleotides are TGTGCCAGCAGTTTTTTTTCTGGAGGGGATGGCAATCAGCCCCAGCATTTT. It is translated as CASSFFSGGDGNQPQHF.

This clone was recorded once. The sample holds other DNA sequences that translate to the same CDR3. The chain joins TRBV5-1 to TRBJ1-2; D remains ambiguous. This CDR3 region has 14 residues. Trimming took 4 bases from V and 4 from J, leaving 14 bases between them. Germline V gene sequence: CDR1 SGHRS, CDR2 YFSETQ. The CDR3 here is CASSRGPGGYGYTF. CDR3 coding DNA: TGCGCCAGCAGCCGAGGACCGGGAGGCTATGGCTACACCTTC.

This clone was observed a few times. V usage is TRBV19 and J usage is TRBJ1-3; D is uncertain. Trimming pared 5 bases from V and 0 bases from J, leaving 11 bases between. The CDR3 has 15 residues. CDR1 LNHDA and CDR2 SQIVND come from the germline V gene (reference sequence). DNA for the CDR3: TGTGCCAGTAGTCCCCGACTGAGCTCTGGAAACACCATATATTTT. As protein: CASSPRLSSGNTIYF.

The genes are TRBV5-5 and TRBJ1-5; 7 bases agree with TRBD1. V dropped 3 bases and J dropped 6; count of bases not matched to a gene: 6. Germline CDR1 reads SGHKS; CDR2 reads YYEKEE (reference sequence). The CDR3 loop spans 14 amino acids. In DNA form, the CDR3 reads TGTGCCAGCAGCTCCCAACAGGGGCCTCAGCCCCAGCATTTT. Translated, it gives CASSSQQGPQPQHF.

A few counts support this clone. This chain links TRBV13 with TRBJ1-2; no reliable D call. This CDR3 has 15 residues. V lost 5 bases and J lost 4, with 17 bases in between. Germline CDR1 PRHDT, CDR2 FYEKMQ (reference sequence). CDR3: CASSPTGLARYGYTF. CDR3 DNA sequence: TGTGCCAGCAGCCCAACTGGTCTTGCCCGCTATGGCTACACCTTC.

Notes on this clone: The identical CDR3 is also encoded by other nucleotide sequences in the sample. The rearrangement joins TRBV18 to TRBJ2-5; D perhaps matches TRBD1 (6 bases). The CDR3 totals 13 residues. V lost 3 bases and J lost 2, with 7 bases in between. CDR1 is KGHSH and CDR2 is LQKENI in the germline V gene. CDR3 coding DNA: TGTGCCAGCTCACCCGGACAGCAAGAGACCCAGTACTTC. It is translated as CASSPGQQETQYF.